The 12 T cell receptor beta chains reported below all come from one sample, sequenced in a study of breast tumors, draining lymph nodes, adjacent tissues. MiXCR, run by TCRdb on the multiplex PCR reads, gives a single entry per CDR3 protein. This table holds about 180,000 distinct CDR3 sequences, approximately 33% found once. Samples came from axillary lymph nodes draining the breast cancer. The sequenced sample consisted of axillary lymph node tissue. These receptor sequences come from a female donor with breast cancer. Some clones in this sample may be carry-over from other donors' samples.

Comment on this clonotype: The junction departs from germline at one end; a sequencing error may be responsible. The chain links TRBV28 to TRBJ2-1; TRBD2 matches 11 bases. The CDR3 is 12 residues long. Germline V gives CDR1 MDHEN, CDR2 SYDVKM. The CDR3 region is CASGLAGNEQLF. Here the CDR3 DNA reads TGTGCCAGTGGACTAGCGGGCAATGAGCAGCTCTTC.

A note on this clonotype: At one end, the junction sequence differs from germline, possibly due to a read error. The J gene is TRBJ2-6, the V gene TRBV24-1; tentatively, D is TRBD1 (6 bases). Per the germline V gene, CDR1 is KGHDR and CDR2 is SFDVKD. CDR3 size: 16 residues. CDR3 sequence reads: CATKPSWTEFMNTEAF. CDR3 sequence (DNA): TGTGCCACCAAACCAAGTTGGACAGAATTCATGAACACTGAAGCTTTC.

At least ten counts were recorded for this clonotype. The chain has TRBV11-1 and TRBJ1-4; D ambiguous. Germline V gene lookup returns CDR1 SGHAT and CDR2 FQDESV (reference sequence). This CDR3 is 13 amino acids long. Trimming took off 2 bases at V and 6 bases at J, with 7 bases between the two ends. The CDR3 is CASSLSLDEKLFF. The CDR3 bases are TGTGCCAGCAGCTTATCCCTGGATGAAAAACTGTTTTTT.

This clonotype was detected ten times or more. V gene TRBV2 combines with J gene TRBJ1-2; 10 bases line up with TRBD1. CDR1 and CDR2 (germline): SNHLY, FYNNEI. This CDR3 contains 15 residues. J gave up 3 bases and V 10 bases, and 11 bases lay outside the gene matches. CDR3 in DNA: TGTGCCAACCAATCTTTCGGACAGGGGGACTATGGCTACACCTTC. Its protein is CANQSFGQGDYGYTF.

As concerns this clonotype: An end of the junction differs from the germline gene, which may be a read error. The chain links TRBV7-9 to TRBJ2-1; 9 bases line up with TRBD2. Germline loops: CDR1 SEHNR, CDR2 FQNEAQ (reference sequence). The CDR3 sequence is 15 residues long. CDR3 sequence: CASSAGTSSRNERFF. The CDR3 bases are TGTGCCAGCTCAGCCGGGACTAGCTCCCGCAATGAGCGGTTCTTC.

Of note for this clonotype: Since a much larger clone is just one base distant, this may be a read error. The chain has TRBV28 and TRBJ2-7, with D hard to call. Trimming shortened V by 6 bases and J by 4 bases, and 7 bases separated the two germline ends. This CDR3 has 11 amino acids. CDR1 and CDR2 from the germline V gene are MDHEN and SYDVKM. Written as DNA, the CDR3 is TGTGCCAGCAGGCTACAGTACGAGCAGTACTTC. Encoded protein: CASRLQYEQYF.

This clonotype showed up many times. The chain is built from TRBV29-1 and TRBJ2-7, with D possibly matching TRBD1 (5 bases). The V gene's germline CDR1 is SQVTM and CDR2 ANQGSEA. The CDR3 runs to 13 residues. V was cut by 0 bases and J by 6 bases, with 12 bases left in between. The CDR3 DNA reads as TGCAGCGTTGAAGATGGGGCCAGACGCGAGCAGTACTTC. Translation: CSVEDGARREQYF.

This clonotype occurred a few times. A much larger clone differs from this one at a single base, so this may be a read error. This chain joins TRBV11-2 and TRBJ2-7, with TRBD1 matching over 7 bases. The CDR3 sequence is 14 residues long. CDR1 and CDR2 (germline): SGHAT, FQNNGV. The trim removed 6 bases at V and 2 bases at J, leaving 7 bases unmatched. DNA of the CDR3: TGTGCCAGCAGTATTACCGGGACAGCCTACGAGCAGTACTTC. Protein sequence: CASSITGTAYEQYF. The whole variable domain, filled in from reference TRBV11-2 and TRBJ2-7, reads EAGVAQSPRYKIIEKRQSVAFWCNPISGHATLYWYQQILGQGPKLLIQFQNNGVVDDSQLPKDRFSAERLKGVDSTLKIQPAKLEDSAVYLCASSITGTAYEQYFGPGTRLTVT.

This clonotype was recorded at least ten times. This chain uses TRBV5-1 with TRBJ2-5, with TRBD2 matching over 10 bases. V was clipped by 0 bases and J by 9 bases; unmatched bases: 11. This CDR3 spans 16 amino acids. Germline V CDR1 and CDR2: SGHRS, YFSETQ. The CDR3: CASSLGDLGTSVAQYF. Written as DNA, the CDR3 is TGCGCCAGCAGCTTGGGAGATTTAGGGACTAGCGTGGCCCAGTACTTC.

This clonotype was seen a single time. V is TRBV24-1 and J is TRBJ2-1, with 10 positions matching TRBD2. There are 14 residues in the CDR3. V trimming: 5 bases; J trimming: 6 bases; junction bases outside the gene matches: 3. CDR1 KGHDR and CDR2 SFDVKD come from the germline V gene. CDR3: CATSGLAGANEQFF. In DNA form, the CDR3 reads TGTGCCACCAGTGGGCTAGCGGGAGCCAATGAGCAGTTCTTC.

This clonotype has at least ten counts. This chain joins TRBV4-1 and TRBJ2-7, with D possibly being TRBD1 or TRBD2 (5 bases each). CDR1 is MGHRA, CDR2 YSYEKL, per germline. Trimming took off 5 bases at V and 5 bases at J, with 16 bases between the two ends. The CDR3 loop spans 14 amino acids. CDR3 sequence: CASSIRDQGDEQYF. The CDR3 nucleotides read TGCGCCAGCAGCATCCGGGACCAAGGCGACGAGCAGTACTTC.

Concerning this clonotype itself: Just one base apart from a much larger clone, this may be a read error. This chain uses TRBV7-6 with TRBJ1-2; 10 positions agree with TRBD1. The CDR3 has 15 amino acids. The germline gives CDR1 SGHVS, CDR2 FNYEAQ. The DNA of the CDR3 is TGTGCCAGCAGTCCACCGGGGGACAGGGGCTATGACTACCCCTTC. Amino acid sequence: CASSPPGDRGYDYPF.